The clone carrying this TCR beta chain was detected ten times or more. The entry originates in a study of T cells in Graves' hyperthyroidism and ophthalmopathy. Amplification yielded TCR beta CDR3 regions, with RNA transcripts as the source. HTBI primers were employed in a first-round RT-PCR of the TCR CDR3. In TCRdb, the multiplex PCR reads were re-called with MiXCR into one record per CDR3 protein. The data show over 650,000 distinct CDR3 sequences, roughly 15% seen once. The clonotype was recovered from a man between 18 and 35 years old with Graves' hyperthyroidism. Sequencing input: blood.

This chain's CDR3 is CASSSTVQETQYF. The CDR3 DNA reads TGTGCCAGCAGCTCGACAGTTCAAGAGACCCAGTACTTC. V is TRBV7-3 and J is TRBJ2-5; perhaps TRBD1 as D (5 bases). The V gene lost 4 bases and the J gene lost 2 bases, with 8 bases spanning the gap. Germline CDR1 is SGHTA and CDR2 is FQGTGA. CDR3 length: 13 residues.